This TCR beta chain was sequenced during a study of response to subunit inactivated influenza vaccine. This clonotype was counted only a few times. The CDR3 covers 16 residues. Per the germline V gene, CDR1 is KGHSH and CDR2 is LQKENI. Trimming removed 2 bases at V and 5 bases at J, with 17 bases between. TCRdb processed the RT-PCR reads anew with MiXCR; each CDR3 protein has one entry. Here the sample spans hundreds of thousands of distinct CDR3 sequences, around 11% being singletons. The data also belong to a second study, concerning T cells expressing NK-cell markers. Turning to that study: As the method of synthesis, 5'RACE template switching with UMIs yielded TCR beta cDNA. Sorted CD3+CD56-NKG2C+, CD3+CD56+NKG2C- and CD3+CD56+NKG2C+ T cells were the source of the TCR beta repertoires. The same clonotypes also predominated in the CD3+CD56-NKG2C+ fraction of several donors. It remained uncertain whether the expanded NKG2C+ T cell clones were specific for HCMV antigens.

The chain carries TRBV18 and TRBJ2-3, with D possibly matching TRBD2 (6 bases). The sample here was PBMCs from blood, taken on the day of vaccination. This clonotype was obtained from a man in his fifties who received an inactivated influenza vaccine. The CDR3 is CASSPRGTGGGDTQYF. CDR3 sequence (DNA): TGTGCCAGCTCACCAAGAGGGACCGGGGGTGGAGATACGCAGTATTTT. Full variable domain (missing parts from reference TRBV18 and TRBJ2-3): NAGVMQNPRHLVRRRGQEARLRCSPMKGHSHVYWYRQLPEEGLKFMVYLQKENIIDESGMPKERFSAEFPKEGPSILRIQQVVRGDSAAYFCASSPRGTGGGDTQYFGPGTRLTVL.